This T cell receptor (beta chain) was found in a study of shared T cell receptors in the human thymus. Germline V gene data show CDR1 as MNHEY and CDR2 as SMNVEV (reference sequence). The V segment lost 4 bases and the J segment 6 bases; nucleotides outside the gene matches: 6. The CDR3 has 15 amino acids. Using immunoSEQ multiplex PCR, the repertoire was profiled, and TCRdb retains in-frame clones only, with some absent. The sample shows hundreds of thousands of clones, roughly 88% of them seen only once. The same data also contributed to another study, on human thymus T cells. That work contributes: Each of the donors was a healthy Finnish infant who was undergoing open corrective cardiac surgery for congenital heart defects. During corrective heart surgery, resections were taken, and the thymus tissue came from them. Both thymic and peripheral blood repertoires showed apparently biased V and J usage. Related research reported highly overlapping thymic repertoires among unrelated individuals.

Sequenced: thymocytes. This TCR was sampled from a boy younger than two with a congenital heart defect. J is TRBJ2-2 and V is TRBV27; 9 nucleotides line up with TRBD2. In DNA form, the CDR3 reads TGTGCCAGCAGTTCCAGGACTAGCGACCCCGGGGAGCTGTTTTTT. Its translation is CASSSRTSDPGELFF.